The 18 T cell receptor beta chains given below trace back to one sample, sequenced in a study. Treg sorting used a CD4+CD25+CD127-/low gate. TCRdb independently ran MiXCR on the 5' RACE reads; one entry per CDR3 protein. The sample has 35,000 to 55,000 distinct CDR3 sequences, around 23% seen once. The specimen was Tregs sorted from a lymph node. These receptors were collected from a female donor with breast cancer.

Notes on this clonotype: A read error may explain this, as a much larger clone is one base away. This chain connects TRBV4-2 to TRBJ2-1; the match to TRBD2 covers 15 bases. The CDR3 contains 17 residues. From germline, CDR1 is LGHNA and CDR2 YNFKEQ. The junction had 9 bases not matched to a gene; V was cut back by 5 bases and J by 7 bases. CDR3 region: CASSTWTSGRAGNEQFF. The CDR3 region has the DNA TGTGCCAGCAGCACTTGGACTAGCGGGAGGGCCGGGAATGAGCAGTTCTTC.

This clonotype has a count of ten or more. The chain carries TRBV12-3 or TRBV12-4 and TRBJ2-7, with 8 positions matching TRBD2. The CDR3 runs 15 residues. J was trimmed by 4 bases and V by 5 bases; bases with no gene match: 10. CDR3 loop: CASSQHGGVTYEQYF. The CDR3 nucleotides are TGTGCCAGCAGTCAGCACGGGGGGGTGACGTACGAGCAGTACTTC.

The chain couples TRBV11-2 to TRBJ2-1; D gene uncertain. Germline loops: CDR1 SGHAT, CDR2 FQNNGV. Trimming stripped 1 base from V and 7 bases from J, with 14 bases between. The CDR3 loop spans 15 amino acids. The CDR3 bases are TGTGCCAGCAGCTTAGTGGGTCCCCCTAGAAATGAGCAGTTCTTC. This gives the protein CASSLVGPPRNEQFF.

This clonotype was counted a few times. The J gene is TRBJ2-1, the V gene TRBV7-2; maybe TRBD2 (6 bases). V lost 3 bases to trimming and J lost 1 base, with 10 bases between them. Germline CDR1 reads SGHTA; CDR2 reads FQGNSA. The CDR3 totals 15 residues. The CDR3, as DNA: TGTGCCAGCAGCTTGCTAGCGCTTTCCTACAATGAGCAGTTCTTC. This encodes CASSLLALSYNEQFF.

This rearrangement joins TRBV4-2 to TRBJ2-1, with TRBD2 identical over 8 bases. CDR1 LGHNA and CDR2 YNFKEQ come from the germline V gene. This CDR3 contains 15 residues. J lost 6 bases, V lost 7 bases, and 11 bases had no gene match. The CDR3 coding sequence is TGTGCCAGCAACCCAGCGACGGCGGGGGGCAATGAGCAGTTCTTC. The encoded protein is CASNPATAGGNEQFF.

This clonotype was observed many times. The chain carries TRBV9 and TRBJ2-7; a weak D match, TRBD1 (5 bases). V was shortened by 1 base and J by 0 bases, with 8 bases between the two germline ends. CDR3 length equals 14 residues. Germline V gives CDR1 SGDLS, CDR2 YYNGEE. CDR3 DNA sequence: TGTGCCAGCAGCGTAACAGGAAGCTCCTACGAGCAGTACTTC. This gives the protein CASSVTGSSYEQYF.

This clonotype has a count of ten or more. This chain uses TRBV7-9 with TRBJ2-7, with TRBD2 matching over 10 bases. CDR3 size: 16 residues. Germline assignment: CDR1 SEHNR and CDR2 FQNEAQ (reference sequence). J lost 3 bases, V lost 5 bases, and 10 bases had no gene match. Here the CDR3 DNA reads TGTGCCAGCAGCGCAAGCCTAGCGGGAGTTCTCTACGAGCAGTACTTC. Protein: CASSASLAGVLYEQYF.

Concerning this clonotype: This may stem from a read error, because a much larger clone lies one nucleotide away. The chain couples TRBV5-4 to TRBJ2-4, with D tentatively TRBD2 (6 bases). The CDR3 contains 15 residues. V gave up 7 bases and J gave up 2 bases, with 16 bases separating them. Germline CDR1 reads SGHNT; CDR2 reads YYREEE (reference sequence). The DNA for the CDR3 is TGTGCCAGCGGCGGCGGGGATGCCCCCAAAAACATTCAGTACTTC. Protein: CASGGGDAPKNIQYF.

This chain uses TRBV7-3 with TRBJ2-7; the D gene is possibly TRBD2 (5 bases). Germline V CDR1 and CDR2: SGHTA, FQGTGA. Trimming shortened V by 0 bases and J by 6 bases, and 9 bases separated the two germline ends. This CDR3 comprises 13 residues. This CDR3 is CASSLTASPEQYF. DNA for the CDR3: TGTGCCAGCAGCTTAACAGCTAGCCCCGAGCAGTACTTC.

This clonotype was found a few times. The chain links TRBV5-1 to TRBJ1-1; D might be TRBD1 (6 bases). CDR1 is SGHRS, CDR2 YFSETQ, per germline. V was trimmed by 5 bases and J by 6 bases, leaving 26 bases between them. CDR3 length equals 17 residues. CDR3 sequence reads: CASSPLPRGQGMAEAFF. DNA for the CDR3: TGCGCCAGCAGTCCCCTTCCGCGGGGCCAGGGGATGGCTGAAGCTTTCTTT.

This clonotype showed up many times. J is TRBJ1-5 and V is TRBV4-1, with D unclear. CDR1 is MGHRA and CDR2 is YSYEKL in the germline V gene. CDR3 length: 12 residues. V lost 0 bases, J lost 4 bases, and 1 base lay in between. The CDR3 loop is CASSQENQPQHF. CDR3 coding DNA: TGCGCCAGCAGCCAAGAAAATCAGCCCCAGCATTTT.

This clonotype was seen more than once but under ten times. The genes are TRBV29-1 and TRBJ2-1, with TRBD2 matching over 9 bases. With 4 bases clipped from V and 7 bases from J, the junction kept 11 bases outside the gene matches. The CDR3 extends over 15 amino acids. The germline V gene has CDR1 SQVTM and CDR2 ANQGSEA. In nucleotides, the CDR3 is TGCAGCGTTGCGTCAAGCGGGAGGTTGGGAAATGAGCAGTTCTTC. Its translation: CSVASSGRLGNEQFF.

This clonotype was counted between two and nine times. J is TRBJ2-7 and V is TRBV28; the D gene is possibly TRBD1 (6 bases). CDR1 is MDHEN, CDR2 SYDVKM, per germline. Trimming left V 7 bases short and J 2 bases short, with 18 bases between. The CDR3 spans 15 residues. The CDR3 DNA is TGTGCCAGCACCCTTAGGTCAGGGGACCCCTACGAGCAGTACTTC. Translated, it gives CASTLRSGDPYEQYF. Supplemented by reference TRBV28 and TRBJ2-7, the full variable domain reads DVKVTQSSRYLVKRTGEKVFLECVQDMDHENMFWYRQDPGLGLRLIYFSYDVKMKEKGDIPEGYSVSREKKERFSLILESASTNQTSMYLCASTLRSGDPYEQYFGPGTRLTVT.

The table lists this clonotype with many counts. The chain employs TRBV6-1 and TRBJ2-7; D is unclear. Trimming pared 7 bases from V and 6 bases from J, leaving 16 bases between. Germline V lookup: CDR1 MNHNS, CDR2 SASEGT. The CDR3 is 13 residues long. As DNA, the CDR3 is TGTGCCAGCAACCCGGAGCCGGGTTCCGAGCAGTACTTC. Protein product: CASNPEPGSEQYF.

This clonotype was counted only a few times. This rearrangement joins TRBV4-1 to TRBJ1-1; D is possibly TRBD1 (6 bases). The CDR3 spans 16 residues. Looked up from germline, CDR1 is MGHRA and CDR2 is YSYEKL. The V gene lost 2 bases and the J gene lost 1 base, with 14 bases spanning the gap. CDR3 residues: CASSQLFGQQNTEAFF. The CDR3 DNA sequence: TGCGCCAGCAGCCAACTCTTCGGACAGCAGAACACTGAAGCTTTCTTT.

This clonotype was observed many times. V gene TRBV5-6 combines with J gene TRBJ2-1; TRBD2 aligns across 8 bases. CDR3 length equals 17 residues. V trimming: 4 bases; J trimming: 0 bases; junction bases outside the gene matches: 9. Germline V gene lookup returns CDR1 SGHDT and CDR2 YYEEEE. CDR3 region: CASSPPLTSDSYNEQFF. Here the CDR3 DNA reads TGTGCCAGCAGCCCACCCCTGACTAGCGACTCCTACAATGAGCAGTTCTTC.

This clonotype occurred a few times. The chain employs TRBV28 and TRBJ1-1; D unresolved. V was cut by 8 bases and J by 0 bases, with 19 bases left in between. Germline lookup yields CDR1 MDHEN and CDR2 SYDVKM. This CDR3 is built from 16 residues. The CDR3 coding sequence is TGTGCCAGCCCGGCGGGAGACCCGCTGATGAACACTGAAGCTTTCTTT. Translated, it gives CASPAGDPLMNTEAFF.

This clonotype was seen repeatedly, ten times or more. The chain carries TRBV4-1 and TRBJ1-2, with a weak D call TRBD1 (5 bases). The CDR3 totals 14 residues. The V end was cut by 3 bases, the J end by 8 bases, with 16 bases between. Germline V gene data show CDR1 as MGHRA and CDR2 as YSYEKL. CDR3 sequence reads: CASSHFGGGDGYTF. CDR3 sequence (DNA): TGCGCCAGCAGCCATTTCGGAGGTGGGGACGGCTACACCTTC.